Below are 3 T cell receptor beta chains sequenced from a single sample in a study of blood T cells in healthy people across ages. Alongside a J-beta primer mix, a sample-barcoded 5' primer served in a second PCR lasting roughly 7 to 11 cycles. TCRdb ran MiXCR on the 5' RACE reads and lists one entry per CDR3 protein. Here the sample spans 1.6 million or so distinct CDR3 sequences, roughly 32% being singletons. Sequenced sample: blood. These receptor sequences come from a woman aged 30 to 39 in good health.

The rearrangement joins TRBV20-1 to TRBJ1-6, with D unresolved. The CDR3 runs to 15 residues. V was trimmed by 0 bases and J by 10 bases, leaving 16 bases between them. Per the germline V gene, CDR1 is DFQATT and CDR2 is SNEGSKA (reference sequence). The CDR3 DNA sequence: TGCAGTGCTAGAGATAAGGGCATCCTAGGATCACCCCTCCACTTT. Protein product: CSARDKGILGSPLHF.

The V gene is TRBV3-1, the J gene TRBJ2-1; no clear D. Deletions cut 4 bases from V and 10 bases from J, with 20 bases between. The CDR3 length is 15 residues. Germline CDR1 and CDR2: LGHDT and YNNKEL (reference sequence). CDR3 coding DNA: TGTGCCAGCAGCCCAACCAACAACTATCAATCGGAGCAGTTCTTC. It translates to CASSPTNNYQSEQFF.

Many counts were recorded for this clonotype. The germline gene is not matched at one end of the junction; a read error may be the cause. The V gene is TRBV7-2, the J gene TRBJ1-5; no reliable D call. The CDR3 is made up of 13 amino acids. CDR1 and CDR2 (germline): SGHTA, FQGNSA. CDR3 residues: CASSLGLRQPQHF. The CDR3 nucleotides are TGTGCCAGCAGTTTAGGGTTACGGCAGCCCCAGCATTTT.